This T cell receptor beta chain was profiled in a study of identifying expanded T cells in peripheral blood (dated by TCRdb to about 2019). Regarding the research as a whole: Technical replicates were generated by sequencing separate aliquots of the same genomic DNA pool, and four replicates were compared pairwise.

What the authors observed across the whole study: The binomial model flagged around 1.2 differentially abundant clones between technical replicates, compared with about 16 over about 2 weeks and approximately 19 over about four weeks. The beta-binomial model significantly reduced the number of clones called differentially abundant and the false-positive rate across all healthy-donor time intervals. The authors expected biological variance in healthy repertoires might increase further over much longer intervals such as months to years. For all healthy donors, the variance in clone template counts between approximately 2-week samples rose significantly as total template count increased.

No immune events, such as infections, were documented for the healthy donors during the collection period. Time-dependent variance in a beta-binomial model of T-cell clone differential abundance was calibrated using healthy-donor blood repertoires as a training cohort. The training cohort comprised approximately ten healthy donors, 3 female and 7 male. The donors were between roughly 25 and 70 years old, with an average age of roughly 43 years. Whole blood from each healthy donor was obtained from a commercial supplier and was collected at three time points roughly 14 days apart. Genomic DNA was extracted from unsorted whole blood for immunosequencing. As regards this clone: The antigen it recognizes is unknown. No base quality values were provided; no much bigger clone lies one nucleotide off.

The CDR3 spans 15 residues, from the cysteine through the phenylalanine. Of all the DNA, just the CDR3 is kept, 45 bases in frame from base 1. Trimming takes 0 bases from V and 3 bases from J, and the germline ends sit 12 bases apart. For CDR1 and CDR2, the germline V gene (reference sequence) lists SGHKS and YYEKEE. TCRbeta CDR3 regions were profiled by bias-controlled multiplex PCR amplification of genomic DNA with the immunoSEQ Assay. As for the authors' bioinformatics: To quantify the absolute abundance of each unique TCRbeta CDR3 region, the sequences were collapsed and filtered. Differential abundance was tested with two models: a binomial (Fisher-equivalent) model and a beta-binomial model that adds time-dependent variance fitted from healthy donors. Clones with fewer than 5 combined templates were removed, and differential abundance was called for clones with a Benjamini-Hochberg FDR below 0.01. Using the form v = (b*log(k)+a)^2, the beta-binomial variance was modeled as a function of the total template count across the two samples. TCRdb's version of the immuneACCESS table is confined to in-frame rearrangements and falls short of the full clone set. An unresolved V gene accounts for under half of the shortfall where checked; the remainder is of unknown origin. V and J calls plus clone size are reproduced from that table; the DNA served to infer D and trimming. The sample profile shows 85,000 to 90,000 clones; 70% to 90% of them were found once. The ten largest clones represent 5.6% of the sample.

Recombination connected TRBV5-5 to TRBJ1-2; perhaps TRBD1 is the D gene, with 5 bases matching. The sequence came from a person aged 18 to 75 in good health. The sample consisted of blood. The DNA reads TGTGCCAGCAGCTTGGTTCCAGGGTTAGACTATGGCTACACCTTC. Its amino acids are CASSLVPGLDYGYTF.